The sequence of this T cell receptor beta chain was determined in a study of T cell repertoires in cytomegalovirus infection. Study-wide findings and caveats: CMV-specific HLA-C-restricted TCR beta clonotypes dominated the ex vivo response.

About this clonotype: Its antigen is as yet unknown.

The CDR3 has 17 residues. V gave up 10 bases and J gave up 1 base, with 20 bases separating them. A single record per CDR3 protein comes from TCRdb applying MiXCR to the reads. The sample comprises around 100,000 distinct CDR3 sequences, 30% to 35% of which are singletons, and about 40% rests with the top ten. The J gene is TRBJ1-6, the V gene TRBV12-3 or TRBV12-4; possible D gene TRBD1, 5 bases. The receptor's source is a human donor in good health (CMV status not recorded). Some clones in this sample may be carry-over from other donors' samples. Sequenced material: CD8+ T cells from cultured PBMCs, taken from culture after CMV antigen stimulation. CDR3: CATSSSGPDSYNSPLHF. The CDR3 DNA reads TGTGCCACCTCTTCCTCGGGGCCCGATTCCTATAATTCACCCCTCCACTTT.